This T cell receptor beta chain came from a study of sequential checkpoint blockade in melanoma. About the research overall: Arm A got nivolumab then ipilimumab; arm B the reverse, 1:1. TCRbeta immunosequencing was performed on DNA from more than 75 pretreatment melanoma tumor samples. Matched biopsies came pretreatment and at week 13 for approximately 22 patients.

V dropped 0 bases and J dropped 0 bases, with 11 bases sitting between them. CDR1 and CDR2 (germline): MNHGY, SAAAGT. The CDR3 extends over 16 amino acids. As to treatment: randomized to nivolumab then ipilimumab (arm A) or the reverse (arm B). Clones were read by immunoSEQ multiplex PCR, and TCRdb kept only the in-frame ones, dropping some. This sample carries roughly 6,000 clones, approximately 21% of them seen once, and the ten largest clones take roughly 16%. This specimen was tumor tissue (inferred from file names), taken from a patient given nivolumab and ipilimumab in sequence. The chain employs TRBV6-8 and TRBJ1-1, with TRBD1 as a possible D gene (6 bases). This sequence originates from a human donor with melanoma. The CDR3 here is CASSYSGGIMNTEAFF. For the CDR3, the DNA is TGTGCCAGCAGTTACTCAGGGGGTATCATGAACACTGAAGCTTTCTTT.